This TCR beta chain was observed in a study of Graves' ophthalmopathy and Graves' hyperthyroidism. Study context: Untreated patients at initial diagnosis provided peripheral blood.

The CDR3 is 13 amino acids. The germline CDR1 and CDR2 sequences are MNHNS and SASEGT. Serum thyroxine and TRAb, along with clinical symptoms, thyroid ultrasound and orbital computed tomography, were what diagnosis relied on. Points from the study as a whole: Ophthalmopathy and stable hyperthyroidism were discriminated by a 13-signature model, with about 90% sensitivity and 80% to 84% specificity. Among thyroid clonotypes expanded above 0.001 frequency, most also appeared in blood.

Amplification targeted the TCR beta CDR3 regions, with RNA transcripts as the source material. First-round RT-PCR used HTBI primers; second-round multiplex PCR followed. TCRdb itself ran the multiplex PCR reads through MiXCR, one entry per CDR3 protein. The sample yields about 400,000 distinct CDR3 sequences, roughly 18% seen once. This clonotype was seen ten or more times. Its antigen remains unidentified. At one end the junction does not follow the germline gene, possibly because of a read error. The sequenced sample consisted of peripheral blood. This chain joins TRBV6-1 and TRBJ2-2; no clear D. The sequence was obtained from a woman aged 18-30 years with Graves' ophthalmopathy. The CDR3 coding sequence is TGTGCCAGCAGTGCCCGGAACGCCGGGGAGCTGTTTTTT. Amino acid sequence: CASSARNAGELFF.